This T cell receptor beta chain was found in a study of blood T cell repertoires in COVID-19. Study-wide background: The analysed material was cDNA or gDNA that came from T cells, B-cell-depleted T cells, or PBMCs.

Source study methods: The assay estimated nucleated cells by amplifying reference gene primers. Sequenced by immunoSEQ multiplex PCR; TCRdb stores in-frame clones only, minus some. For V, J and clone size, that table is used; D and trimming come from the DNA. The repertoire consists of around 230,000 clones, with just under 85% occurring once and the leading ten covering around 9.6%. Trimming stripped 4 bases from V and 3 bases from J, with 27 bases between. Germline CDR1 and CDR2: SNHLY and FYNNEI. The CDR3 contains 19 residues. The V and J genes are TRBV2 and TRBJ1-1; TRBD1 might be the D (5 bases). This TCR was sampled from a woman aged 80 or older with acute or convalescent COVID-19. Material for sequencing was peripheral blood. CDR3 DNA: TGTGCCAGCAGTGTAGAGAGTCCCTTTGATGTAGGGGTCGACACTGAAGCTTTCTTT. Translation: CASSVESPFDVGVDTEAFF.